This T cell receptor (beta chain) was retrieved from a study of beta chain features in type 1 diabetes. Study-wide background: There was similarity between patients and healthy donors in age, gender and cell yields. There were approximately 110,000,000 sorted cells examined across all samples. Study-wide points: Patients' naive, central memory and Treg TCRB repertoires seemed closer to one another than those of healthy donors. Type 1 diabetes patients had moderately but significantly shorter TCRB CDR3s in all four CD4+ subsets.

Every single donor gave one heparinised blood draw, and these averaged roughly 120 mL. This clone has a handful of counts. Its antigen is not known. Germline V gives CDR1 SGHTA, CDR2 FQGNSA. This CDR3 has 14 amino acids. The V gene end was trimmed by 6 bases and the J gene end by 7 bases; junction bases not matched to a gene: 8. Sequenced material consisted of expressed TCRB transcripts (all of the isolated RNA was reverse transcribed). Here immunoSEQ multiplex PCR was the method, and the copy in TCRdb shows in-frame clones only, minus some. The repertoire holds about 260,000 clones, with about 20% as singletons.

This chain connects TRBV7-2 to TRBJ2-4; 8 positions agree with TRBD2. The sample was naive CD4+ T cells from blood. The sequence was obtained from a woman in her thirties or forties with type 1 diabetes. CDR3 sequence (DNA): TGTGCCAGCAGGATTAGCGGGGCCGGGAACATTCAGTACTTC. As protein: CASRISGAGNIQYF. Drawing the rest from reference TRBV7-2 and TRBJ2-4, the complete variable domain is GAGVSQSPSNKVTEKGKDVELRCDPISGHTALYWYRQSLGQGLEFLIYFQGNSAPDKSGLPSDRFSAERTGGSVSTLTIQRTQQEDSAVYLCASRISGAGNIQYFGAGTRLSVL.